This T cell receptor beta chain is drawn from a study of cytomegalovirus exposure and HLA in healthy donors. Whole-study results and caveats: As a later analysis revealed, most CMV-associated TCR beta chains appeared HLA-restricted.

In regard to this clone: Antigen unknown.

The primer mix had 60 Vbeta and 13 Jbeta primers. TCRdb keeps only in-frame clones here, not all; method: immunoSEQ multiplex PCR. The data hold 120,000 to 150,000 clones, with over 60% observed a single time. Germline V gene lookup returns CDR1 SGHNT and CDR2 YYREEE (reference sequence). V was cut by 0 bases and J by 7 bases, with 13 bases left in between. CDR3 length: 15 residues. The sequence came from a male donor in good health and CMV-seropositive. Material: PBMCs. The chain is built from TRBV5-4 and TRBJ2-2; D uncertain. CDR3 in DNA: TGTGCCAGCAGCTTGGGAGGCGAGATCCACGGGGAGCTGTTTTTT. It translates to CASSLGGEIHGELFF.